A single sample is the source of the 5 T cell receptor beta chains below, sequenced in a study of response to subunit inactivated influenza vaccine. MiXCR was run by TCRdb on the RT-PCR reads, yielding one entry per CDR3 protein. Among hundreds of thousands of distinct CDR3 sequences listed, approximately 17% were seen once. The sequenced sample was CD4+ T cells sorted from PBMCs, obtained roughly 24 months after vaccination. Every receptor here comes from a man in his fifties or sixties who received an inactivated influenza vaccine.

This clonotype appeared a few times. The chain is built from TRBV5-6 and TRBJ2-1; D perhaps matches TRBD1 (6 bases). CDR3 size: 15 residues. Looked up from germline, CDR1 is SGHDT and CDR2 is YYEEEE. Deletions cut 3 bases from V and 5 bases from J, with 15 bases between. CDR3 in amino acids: CASSSLKQGNNEQFF. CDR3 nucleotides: TGTGCCAGCAGCTCCTTGAAACAGGGAAACAATGAGCAGTTCTTC. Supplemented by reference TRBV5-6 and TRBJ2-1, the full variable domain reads DAGVTQSPTHLIKTRGQQVTLRCSPKSGHDTVSWYQQALGQGPQFIFQYYEEEERQRGNFPDRFSGHQFPNYSSELNVNALLLGDSALYLCASSSLKQGNNEQFFGPGTRLTVL.

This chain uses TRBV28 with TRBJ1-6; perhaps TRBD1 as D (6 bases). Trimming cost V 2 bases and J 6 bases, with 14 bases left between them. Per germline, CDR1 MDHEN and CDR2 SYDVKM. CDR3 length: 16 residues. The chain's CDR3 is CASSLVAGVSNSPLHF. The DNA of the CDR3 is TGTGCCAGCAGTTTAGTTGCAGGGGTTTCTAATTCACCCCTCCACTTT.

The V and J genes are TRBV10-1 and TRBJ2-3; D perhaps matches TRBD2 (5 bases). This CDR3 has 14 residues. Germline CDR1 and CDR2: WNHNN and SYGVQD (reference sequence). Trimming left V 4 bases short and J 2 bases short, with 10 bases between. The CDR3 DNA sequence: TGCGCCAGCAGTGTAACTAGAGACACAGATACGCAGTATTTT. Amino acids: CASSVTRDTDTQYF.

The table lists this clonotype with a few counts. In nucleotides, the CDR3 is TGTGCCAGCAGAATAAGGACCGTAATATGGGATAAGCAGTACTTC. Translated, it gives CASRIRTVIWDKQYF. V usage is TRBV6-2 or TRBV6-3 and J usage is TRBJ2-7; D is unresolved. CDR1 MNHEY and CDR2 SVGEGT come from the germline V gene. V shed 6 bases and J shed 8 bases, with 23 bases lying between them. CDR3 length: 15 residues.

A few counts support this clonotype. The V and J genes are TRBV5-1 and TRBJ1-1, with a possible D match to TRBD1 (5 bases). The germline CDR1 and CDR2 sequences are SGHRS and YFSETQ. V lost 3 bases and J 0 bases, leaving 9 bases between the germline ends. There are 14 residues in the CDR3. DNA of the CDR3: TGCGCCAGCAGCTACACGGGGGTGAACACTGAAGCTTTCTTT. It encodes CASSYTGVNTEAFF.